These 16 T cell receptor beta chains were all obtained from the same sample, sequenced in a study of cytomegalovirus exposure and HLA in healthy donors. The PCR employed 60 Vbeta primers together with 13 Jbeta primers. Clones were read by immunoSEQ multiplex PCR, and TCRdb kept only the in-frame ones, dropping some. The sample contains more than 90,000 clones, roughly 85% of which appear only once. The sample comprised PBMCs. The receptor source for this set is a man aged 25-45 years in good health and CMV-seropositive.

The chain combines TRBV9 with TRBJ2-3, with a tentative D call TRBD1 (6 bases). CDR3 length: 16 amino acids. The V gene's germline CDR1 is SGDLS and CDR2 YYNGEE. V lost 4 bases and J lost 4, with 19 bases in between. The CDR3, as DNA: TGTGCCAGCAGCCCAAGAGGGGCTCCAGGGGCAGATACGCAGTATTTT. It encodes CASSPRGAPGADTQYF.

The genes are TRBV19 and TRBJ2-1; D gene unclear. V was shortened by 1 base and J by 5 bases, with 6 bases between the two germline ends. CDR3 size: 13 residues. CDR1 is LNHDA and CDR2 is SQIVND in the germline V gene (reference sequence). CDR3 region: CASSIVVDNEQFF. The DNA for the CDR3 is TGTGCCAGTAGTATAGTGGTAGACAATGAGCAGTTCTTC.

In nucleotides, the CDR3 is TGTGCCTGGAGTGAGACAGGGCGGGAGACCCAGTACTTC. The encoded protein is CAWSETGRETQYF. The rearrangement joins TRBV30 to TRBJ2-5; TRBD1 matches 7 bases. With V trimmed by 1 base and J by 5 bases, 4 bases remained unmatched. CDR1 GTSNPN and CDR2 SVGIG come from the germline V gene (reference sequence). This CDR3 comprises 13 residues.

CDR3 sequence: CASSFLGQGLNQPQHF. As DNA, the CDR3 is TGTGCCAGCAGCTTCCTGGGACAGGGGCTCAATCAGCCCCAGCATTTT. This sequence joins TRBV11-2 and TRBJ1-5; 10 bases line up with TRBD1. Germline CDR1 reads SGHAT; CDR2 reads FQNNGV. CDR3 length: 16 amino acids. With V trimmed by 3 bases and J by 3 bases, 5 bases remained unmatched. The full variable domain, with the rest looked up from reference TRBV11-2 and TRBJ1-5, is EAGVAQSPRYKIIEKRQSVAFWCNPISGHATLYWYQQILGQGPKLLIQFQNNGVVDDSQLPKDRFSAERLKGVDSTLKIQPAKLEDSAVYLCASSFLGQGLNQPQHFGDGTRLSIL.

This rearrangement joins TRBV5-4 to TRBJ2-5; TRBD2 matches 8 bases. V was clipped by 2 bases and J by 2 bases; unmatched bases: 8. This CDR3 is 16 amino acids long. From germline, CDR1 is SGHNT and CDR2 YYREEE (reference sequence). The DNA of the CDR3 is TGTGCCAGCAGCTTCGGTCTAGCGGGCATTCAAGAGACCCAGTACTTC. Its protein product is CASSFGLAGIQETQYF.

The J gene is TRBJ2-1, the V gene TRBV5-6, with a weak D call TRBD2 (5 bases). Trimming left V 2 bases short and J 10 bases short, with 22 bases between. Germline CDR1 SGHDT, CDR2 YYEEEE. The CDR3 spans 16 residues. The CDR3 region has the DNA TGTGCCAGCAGCTTTGAGGGCGGCCTCGCCTTCGGGGAGCAGTTCTTC. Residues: CASSFEGGLAFGEQFF.

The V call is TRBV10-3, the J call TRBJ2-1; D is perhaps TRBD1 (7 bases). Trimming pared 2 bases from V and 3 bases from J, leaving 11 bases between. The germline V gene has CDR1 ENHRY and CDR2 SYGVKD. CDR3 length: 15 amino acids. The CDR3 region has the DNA TGTGCCATCAGTGAGAGGCGGGACAGCTACAATGAGCAGTTCTTC. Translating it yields CAISERRDSYNEQFF.

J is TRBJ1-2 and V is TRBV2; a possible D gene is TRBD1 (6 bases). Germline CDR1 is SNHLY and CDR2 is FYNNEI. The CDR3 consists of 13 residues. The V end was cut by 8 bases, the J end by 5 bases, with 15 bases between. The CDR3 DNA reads TGTGCCAGCCATAGGGGGGGGGCATATGGCTACACCTTC. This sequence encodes CASHRGGAYGYTF. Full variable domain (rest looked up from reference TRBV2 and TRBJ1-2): EPEVTQTPSHQVTQMGQEVILRCVPISNHLYFYWYRQILGQKVEFLVSFYNNEISEKSEIFDDQFSVERPDGSNFTLKIRSTKLEDSAMYFCASHRGGAYGYTFGSGTRLTVV.

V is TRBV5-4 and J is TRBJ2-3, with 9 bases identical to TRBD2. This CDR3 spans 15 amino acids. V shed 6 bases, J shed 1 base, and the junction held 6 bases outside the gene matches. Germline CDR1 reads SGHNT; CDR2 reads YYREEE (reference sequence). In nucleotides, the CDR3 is TGTGCCAGCACCCTGGCTAGCGGGGGCACAGATACGCAGTATTTT. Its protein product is CASTLASGGTDTQYF.

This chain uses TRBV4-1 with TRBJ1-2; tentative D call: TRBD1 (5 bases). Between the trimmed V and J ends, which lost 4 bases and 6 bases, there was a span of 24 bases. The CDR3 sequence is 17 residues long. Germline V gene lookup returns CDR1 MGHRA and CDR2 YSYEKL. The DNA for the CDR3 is TGCGCCAGCAGCCCAGTAATTTTTAGAGTTACACAGGATGGCTACACCTTC. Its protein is CASSPVIFRVTQDGYTF.

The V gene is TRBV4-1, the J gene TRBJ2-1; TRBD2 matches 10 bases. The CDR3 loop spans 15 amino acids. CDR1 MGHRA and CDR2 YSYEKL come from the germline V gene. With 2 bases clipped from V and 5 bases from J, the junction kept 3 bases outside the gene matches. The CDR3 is CASSQLAGDHNEQFF. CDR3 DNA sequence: TGCGCCAGCAGCCAACTAGCGGGGGATCACAATGAGCAGTTCTTC.

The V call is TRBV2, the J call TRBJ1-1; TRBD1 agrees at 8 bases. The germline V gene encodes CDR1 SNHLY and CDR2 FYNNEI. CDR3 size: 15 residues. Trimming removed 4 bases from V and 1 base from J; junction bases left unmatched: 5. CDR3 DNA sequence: TGTGCCAGCAGTGTACAGGGGGGGTGGAACACTGAAGCTTTCTTT. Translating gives CASSVQGGWNTEAFF.

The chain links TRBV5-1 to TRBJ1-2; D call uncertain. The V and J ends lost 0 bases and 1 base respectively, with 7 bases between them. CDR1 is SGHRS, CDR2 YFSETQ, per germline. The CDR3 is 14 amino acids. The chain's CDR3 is CASSLAGSNYGYTF. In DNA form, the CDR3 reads TGCGCCAGCAGCTTGGCTGGTAGTAACTATGGCTACACCTTC.

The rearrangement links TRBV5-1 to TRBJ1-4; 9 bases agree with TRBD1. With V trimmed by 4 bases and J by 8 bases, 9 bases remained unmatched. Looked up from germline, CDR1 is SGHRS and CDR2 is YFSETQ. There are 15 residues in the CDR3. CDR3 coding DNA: TGCGCCAGCAGCCAGGCGGGGGACAGGGTGGAAAAACTGTTTTTT. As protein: CASSQAGDRVEKLFF. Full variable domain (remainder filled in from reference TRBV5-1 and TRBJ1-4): KAGVTQTPRYLIKTRGQQVTLSCSPISGHRSVSWYQQTPGQGLQFLFEYFSETQRNKGNFPGRFSGRQFSNSRSEMNVSTLELGDSALYLCASSQAGDRVEKLFFGSGTQLSVL.

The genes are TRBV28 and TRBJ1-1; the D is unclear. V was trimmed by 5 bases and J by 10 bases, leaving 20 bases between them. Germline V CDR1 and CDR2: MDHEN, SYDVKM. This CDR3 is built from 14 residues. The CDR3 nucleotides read TGTGCCAGCAGTGCCGTATTTCTTGAGGATGCAGCTTTCTTT. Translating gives CASSAVFLEDAAFF.

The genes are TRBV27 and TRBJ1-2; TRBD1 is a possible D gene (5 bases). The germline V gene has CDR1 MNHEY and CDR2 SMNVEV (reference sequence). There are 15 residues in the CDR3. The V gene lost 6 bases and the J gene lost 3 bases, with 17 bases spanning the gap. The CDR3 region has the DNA TGTGCCAGCAGCTCTCTGACAGACCTTGACTATGGCTACACCTTC. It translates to CASSSLTDLDYGYTF.